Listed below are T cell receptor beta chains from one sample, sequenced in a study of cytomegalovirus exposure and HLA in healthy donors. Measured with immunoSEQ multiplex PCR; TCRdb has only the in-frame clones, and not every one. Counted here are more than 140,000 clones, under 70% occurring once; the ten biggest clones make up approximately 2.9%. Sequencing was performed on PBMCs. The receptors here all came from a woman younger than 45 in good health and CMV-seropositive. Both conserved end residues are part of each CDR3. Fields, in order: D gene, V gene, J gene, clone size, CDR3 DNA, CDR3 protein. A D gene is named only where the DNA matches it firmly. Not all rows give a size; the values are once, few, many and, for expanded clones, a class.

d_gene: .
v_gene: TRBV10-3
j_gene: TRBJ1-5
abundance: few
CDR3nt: TGTGCCATCAGTATTACCTACCTTGAGCCCCAGCATTTT
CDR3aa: CAISITYLEPQHF

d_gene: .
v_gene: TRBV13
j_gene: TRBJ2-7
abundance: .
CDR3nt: TGTGCCAGCAGCTTAGGGGAGGGCCGAGAAACCTACGAGCAGTACTTC
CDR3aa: CASSLGEGRETYEQYF

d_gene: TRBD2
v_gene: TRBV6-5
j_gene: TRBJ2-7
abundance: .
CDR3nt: TGTGCCAGCAGCCAATCCGGGACTATAGAGTACTTC
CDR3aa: CASSQSGTIEYF

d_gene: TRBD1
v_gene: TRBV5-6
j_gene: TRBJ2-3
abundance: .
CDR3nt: TGTGCCAGCAGCCAAGTGGGACAGGGTGGTTCAGATACGCAGTATTTT
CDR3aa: CASSQVGQGGSDTQYF

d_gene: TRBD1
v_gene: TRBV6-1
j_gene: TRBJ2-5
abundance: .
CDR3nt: TGTGCCAGCAGTGAATATTTCAGGGGGTGGAGGGAGACCCAGTACTTC
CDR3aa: CASSEYFRGWRETQYF

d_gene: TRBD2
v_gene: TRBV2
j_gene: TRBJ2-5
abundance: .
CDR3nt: TGTGCCAGCACCGCTCTAGCGGGGGGGCTAGAGACCCAGTACTTC
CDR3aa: CASTALAGGLETQYF

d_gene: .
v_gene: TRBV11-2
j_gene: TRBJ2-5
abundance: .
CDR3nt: TGTGCCAGCAGCGTAGCCGGGGGAGGTATCCAAGAGACCCAGTACTTC
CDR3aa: CASSVAGGGIQETQYF

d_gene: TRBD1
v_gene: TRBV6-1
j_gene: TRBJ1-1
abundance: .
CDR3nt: TGTGCCAGCAGATTGACAGGGGCCCTTAACAGTGAAGCTTTCTTT
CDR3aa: CASRLTGALNSEAFF

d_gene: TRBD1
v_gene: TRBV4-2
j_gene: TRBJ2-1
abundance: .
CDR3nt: TGTGCCAGCAGCCAAGTCCGCGGACAGGGATGGGTCAGGGATGAGCAGTTCTTC
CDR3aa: CASSQVRGQGWVRDEQFF

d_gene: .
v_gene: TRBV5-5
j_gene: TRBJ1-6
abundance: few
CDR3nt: TGTGCCAGCAGCTTGGCTCCTTCACCCCTCCACTTT
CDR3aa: CASSLAPSPLHF

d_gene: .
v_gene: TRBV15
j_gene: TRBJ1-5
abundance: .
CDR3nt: TGTGCCACCAGCAGAACGGGGAATCAGCCCCAGCATTTT
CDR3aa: CATSRTGNQPQHF

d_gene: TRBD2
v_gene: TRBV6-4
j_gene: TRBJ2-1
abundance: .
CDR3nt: TGTGCCAGCAGCCCGGGACTAGCTAGGCACAATGAGCAGTTCTTC
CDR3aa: CASSPGLARHNEQFF

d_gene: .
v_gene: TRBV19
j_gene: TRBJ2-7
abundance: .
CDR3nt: TGTGCCAGTAGTAGGAAACACAGCTACGAGCAGTACTTC
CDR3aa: CASSRKHSYEQYF

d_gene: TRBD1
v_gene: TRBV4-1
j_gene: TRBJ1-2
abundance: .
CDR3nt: TGCGCCAGCAGCCAATCAGGACAGGGGATTGGCTACACCTTC
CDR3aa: CASSQSGQGIGYTF

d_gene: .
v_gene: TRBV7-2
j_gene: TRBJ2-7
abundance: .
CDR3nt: TGTGCCAGCAGCTTAGGGAGACAGTCCTACGAGCAGTACTTC
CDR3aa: CASSLGRQSYEQYF

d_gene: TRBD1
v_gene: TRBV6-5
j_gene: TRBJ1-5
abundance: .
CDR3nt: TGTGCCAGCAGCCGACAGGGACGAGGCAATCAGCCCCAGCATTTT
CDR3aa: CASSRQGRGNQPQHF

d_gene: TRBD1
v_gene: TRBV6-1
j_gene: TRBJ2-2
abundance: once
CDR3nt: TGTGCCAGCAGAACCGGGACAGGGGACACCGGGGAGCTGTTTTTT
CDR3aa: CASRTGTGDTGELFF